This T cell receptor (beta chain) was obtained from a study of regulatory T cells in long-lasting Graves disease. V lost 1 base, J lost 5 bases, and 5 bases lay in between. CDR1 is DFQATT, CDR2 SNEGSKA, per germline (reference sequence). This CDR3 comprises 11 residues. With iRepertoire HTBI primers and Arm-PCR of CDR3 regions, TCR beta libraries were built. MiXCR, run by TCRdb on the multiplex PCR reads, gives a single entry per CDR3 protein. The sample includes 400,000 or so distinct CDR3 sequences, roughly 20% of them seen just once. For this clonotype: Its specificity is not known.

This sample's time point: persistent/refractory GD, antithyroid drugs over 5 years with positive TRAb. From PBMCs, RNA was extracted and then used to make the TCR library. Study-level points and caveats: In persistent patients, shared public clonotypes (approximately 3,000) outnumbered those in new patients (about 1,000).

The TCR originated in a female donor with Graves disease. The sequencing used peripheral blood mononuclear cells (PBMCs), collected when the disease was refractory, from a patient treated with antithyroid drugs. The J gene is TRBJ1-2, the V gene TRBV20-1; weak D call: TRBD1 (5 bases). CDR3 sequence: CSARAGYGYTF. The DNA for the CDR3 is TGCAGTGCTAGAGCAGGGTATGGCTACACCTTC.